The T cell receptor (beta chain) described here comes from a study of blood T cells in healthy people across ages. This clonotype was found many times. The use of a sample-barcoded 5' primer and a J-beta primer mix characterized a second PCR of roughly 6 to 11 cycles. TCRdb used MiXCR to reprocess the 5' RACE reads, holding one entry per CDR3 protein. The table records some 550,000 distinct CDR3 sequences, 40% to 55% of them present only once. The germline V gene encodes CDR1 SGHTA and CDR2 FQGNSA. V lost 5 bases, J lost 5 bases, and 16 bases lay in between. The length of the CDR3 is 15 residues. The rearrangement links TRBV7-2 to TRBJ1-5; D gene ambiguous. The sequenced sample was blood. The source is an elderly man in good health. The CDR3 nucleotides are TGTGCCAGCAGCCCTAGCGGTAGGGAAGATCAGCCCCAGCATTTT. Translation: CASSPSGREDQPQHF. Looking up the rest from reference TRBV7-2 and TRBJ1-5 gives the full variable domain: GAGVSQSPSNKVTEKGKDVELRCDPISGHTALYWYRQSLGQGLEFLIYFQGNSAPDKSGLPSDRFSAERTGGSVSTLTIQRTQQEDSAVYLCASSPSGREDQPQHFGDGTRLSIL.